Following are 4 T cell receptor beta chains from one sample sequenced in a study of PD-L1 blockade in urothelial cancer. Time point defined: peripheral blood 6 weeks after treatment start. Only in-frame clones appear in the TCRdb table, and some are missing; sequencing was by immunoSEQ multiplex PCR. This table holds around 30,000 clones, about four fifths found once. The source material was PBMCs, sampled around atezolizumab (anti-PD-L1) treatment. These TCRs come from a man in his 70s with urothelial cancer.

V is TRBV7-3 and J is TRBJ2-1; no clear D gene. With 0 bases removed from V and 8 bases from J, the gap between germline ends came to 8 bases. This CDR3 has 13 amino acids. Germline V lookup: CDR1 SGHTA, CDR2 FQGTGA. CDR3 sequence (DNA): TGTGCCAGCAGCTTAACGTACAGCTATGAGCAGTTCTTC. This encodes CASSLTYSYEQFF.

The V and J genes are TRBV4-2 and TRBJ2-7, with D possibly being TRBD1 (5 bases). Germline V lookup: CDR1 LGHNA, CDR2 YNFKEQ. Trimming pared 0 bases from V and 5 bases from J, leaving 8 bases between. The CDR3 runs 13 residues. This CDR3 is CASSQDIRDEQYF. In DNA form, the CDR3 reads TGTGCCAGCAGCCAAGATATCAGGGACGAGCAGTACTTC.

The rearrangement uses TRBV19 and TRBJ2-2, with TRBD1 matching over 10 bases. CDR3 length equals 14 residues. Germline-derived CDR1 and CDR2 are LNHDA and SQIVND (reference sequence). V lost 8 bases and J lost 6; bases outside the gene matches: 6. This CDR3 is CASVTGGSSGELFF. CDR3 bases: TGTGCCAGTGTGACAGGGGGCAGTTCCGGGGAGCTGTTTTTT.

The chain employs TRBV5-8 and TRBJ1-5, with TRBD1 matching over 8 bases. V lost 3 bases and J lost 2; bases outside the gene matches: 7. The CDR3 has 16 amino acids. Germline V gene lookup returns CDR1 SGHTS and CDR2 YDEGEE. As DNA, the CDR3 is TGTGCCAGCAGCTGGGCGACAGGGGTAGGCAATCAGCCCCAGCATTTT. Translation gives CASSWATGVGNQPQHF.